These T cell receptor beta chains were read from a single sample in a study of blood T cell repertoires in COVID-19. The method was immunoSEQ multiplex PCR; TCRdb's version includes in-frame clones alone and lacks a portion of them. In the table there are about 70,000 clones, over 80% of which are singletons. Sequences were obtained from peripheral blood. Source of these receptors: a woman aged 60-75 years with acute or convalescent COVID-19. Each CDR3 is given with its conserved first and last residue. A D gene is named only where the DNA matches it firmly. Not every row has a clone size; where given, it reads once, few, many or a size class.

TGTGCCAGCAGCTCCTGGGAGACCTATTCACCCCTCCACTTT CASSSWETYSPLHF TRBV13 . TRBJ1-6 .
TGTGCCAGCAGTGCCCGACATTTGGGGGCTAAGGATGGCTACACCTTC CASSARHLGAKDGYTF TRBV6-1 . TRBJ1-2 .
TGTGCCAGCAGCTTACTATACAATGAGCAGTTCTTC CASSLLYNEQFF TRBV11-2 . TRBJ2-1 .
TGTGCCAGCAATTACGACAGGCATTACAATGAGCAGTTCTTC CASNYDRHYNEQFF TRBV27 . TRBJ2-1 .
TGTGCCAGCAGCTTACCCGGACAATTTAACACTGAAGCTTTCTTT CASSLPGQFNTEAFF TRBV4-2 . TRBJ1-1 once
TGTGCCAGCAGCTACCTCCCGGGACTAGCGGAATACAATGAGCAGTTCTTC CASSYLPGLAEYNEQFF TRBV5-4 TRBD2 TRBJ2-1 .
TGTGCCAGCTCACCTGGAGCGGGCGGAAACACCATATATTTT CASSPGAGGNTIYF TRBV18 . TRBJ1-3 .
TGTGCCAGCAGCTTAACCCTGGGACAGGAATATGGCTACACCTTC CASSLTLGQEYGYTF TRBV7-9 TRBD1 TRBJ1-2 once
TGTGCCAGCAGTCTTCAGGGTAACAATAATTCACCCCTCCACTTT CASSLQGNNNSPLHF TRBV6-5 . TRBJ1-6 .
TGTGCCAGCAGTCCCGCCGGAGCTAGCGGGAGAGTACTAGCCAAAAACATTCAGTACTTC CASSPAGASGRVLAKNIQYF TRBV28 TRBD2 TRBJ2-4 .
TGTGCCAGCACCGACAGGCATTATTCACCCCTCCACTTT CASTDRHYSPLHF TRBV19 . TRBJ1-6 .
TGCGCCAGCAGCCTAAGCGCCTACGAGCAGTACTTC CASSLSAYEQYF TRBV10-2 . TRBJ2-7 few
TGTGCCAGCAGCCACATAATCCACACAGATACGCAGTATTTT CASSHIIHTDTQYF TRBV13 . TRBJ2-3 .
TGTGCCAGTAGTATATCGGGGCTAGCGACAGATACGCAGTATTTT CASSISGLATDTQYF TRBV19 . TRBJ2-3 few
TGTGCCAGCATAGAGACTAGCGGGGTGCCCGGGGAGCTGTTTTTT CASIETSGVPGELFF TRBV2 TRBD2 TRBJ2-2 .
TGTGCCAGCAGCGTAGTCGGGTCTTACACAGATACGCAGTATTTT CASSVVGSYTDTQYF TRBV9 . TRBJ2-3 .
TGTGCCAGCAGCTCCCTACAGGTCAGCGGGTATGGCTACACCTTC CASSSLQVSGYGYTF TRBV5-4 . TRBJ1-2 .
TGTGCCAGCAGCCTCGCGGAGCGCGCCTATGGCTACACCTTC CASSLAERAYGYTF TRBV6-6 . TRBJ1-2 .
TGTGCCAGCAGTCAAACAGGATCTGGGGCCAACGTCCTGACTTTC CASSQTGSGANVLTF TRBV2 . TRBJ2-6 .
TGTGCCAGTAGTCTGGGACTAGCGGGAGTAGATACGCAGTATTTT CASSLGLAGVDTQYF TRBV19 TRBD2 TRBJ2-3 once
TGTGCCAGCAGTTACTCGTTCGGAGATCCCCACGAGCAGTACTTC CASSYSFGDPHEQYF TRBV6-6 . TRBJ2-7 few
TGTGCCAGCAGCCTAGAACAGGGGATGGGGAATCAGCCCCAGCATTTT CASSLEQGMGNQPQHF TRBV4-2 TRBD1 TRBJ1-5 once
TGTGCCAGCCGGGGGACCTCCTACGGCGAGCAGTACTTC CASRGTSYGEQYF TRBV2 . TRBJ2-7 few
TGTGCCAGCAACTACTTAGGGGGGAACACTGAAGCTTTCTTT CASNYLGGNTEAFF TRBV14 . TRBJ1-1 .